This T cell receptor beta chain was recorded in a study of post-analysis software for immune sequencing data. General observations from the study: Controls had lower frequencies than patients of five or six TRBV segments, which included TRBV5-6, TRBV5-1 and TRBV20-1. Controls had significantly higher normalized Chao1 diversity than multiple sclerosis patients. Strong co-clustering by F measure was seen for same-batch samples.

This CDR3 comprises 14 residues. Trimming stripped 1 base from V and 6 bases from J, with 10 bases between. The germline V gene encodes CDR1 SGHTA and CDR2 FQGNSA. Note on this clonotype: The target antigen is unknown.

Incorporated into the TCR beta cDNA libraries were unique molecular identifiers, which served to reduce PCR and sequencing biases. Starting from around 1 to 10 million T cells, the study yielded about half a million cDNA molecules. Each CDR3 protein is one row after TCRdb ran MiXCR on the PCR reads. The table records hundreds of thousands of distinct CDR3 sequences, 30% of them present only once. The receptor was derived from a girl aged 10-17 years with multiple sclerosis. Sequenced sample: blood. The genes are TRBV7-2 and TRBJ2-4, with D possibly matching TRBD1 (5 bases). Here the CDR3 DNA reads TGTACCAGCAGCTTAGGGACAAACTTAAACATTCAGTACTTC. Protein: CTSSLGTNLNIQYF.